The present T cell receptor beta chain was sequenced within a study of T-cell memory formation after mild COVID-19. TCRdb reprocessed the 5' RACE reads with MiXCR, giving one entry per CDR3 protein. This table holds around 200,000 distinct CDR3 sequences, about 27% found once. The CDR3 covers 15 residues. Germline V lookup: CDR1 LGHDT, CDR2 YNNKEL (reference sequence). Trimming took 7 bases from V and 4 from J, leaving 18 bases between them. This chain connects TRBV3-1 to TRBJ2-3; possibly TRBD2 for D (7 bases). Sequenced input: PBMCs or a T cell subset sorted from them (not recorded which). This receptor was taken from an adult woman who had mild COVID-19 (a few samples of this study predate the infection). Cell type and time point are not known. The chain's CDR3 is CASTSRGGTADTQYF. For the CDR3, the DNA is TGTGCCAGCACCTCTAGGGGGGGGACCGCAGATACGCAGTATTTT.